A selection of T cell receptor beta chains follows, all from one sample in a study of T cells in Graves' hyperthyroidism and ophthalmopathy. MiXCR, run by TCRdb on the multiplex PCR reads, gives a single entry per CDR3 protein. The repertoire holds about 500,000 distinct CDR3 sequences, 15% to 20% seen once, with 29% in the top ten. Sequenced material: blood. The origin of the receptors is a woman between 25 and 40 years old with Graves' ophthalmopathy. Both conserved end residues are trimmed from each CDR3. D genes are given only for firm matches.

TRBD1	TRBV5-6	TRBJ2-2	ASSHETGQENTGELF
TRBD2	TRBV12-3/TRBV12-4	TRBJ2-1	ASSFGSGSFLSWSHNEQF
-	TRBV15	TRBJ1-2	ATSRVLGGNYGYT
-	TRBV6-6	TRBJ2-3	ASSYLPASTDTQY
-	TRBV11-3	TRBJ2-1	ASSLASHDEQF
-	TRBV6-2/TRBV6-3	TRBJ2-3	ASSYHRSRGADTQY
TRBD2	TRBV14	TRBJ2-5	ASSLGTSEIETQY
TRBD1	TRBV12-3/TRBV12-4	TRBJ1-1	ASTLTTGGTEAF
-	TRBV10-3	TRBJ1-2	AISEAEGGYT
TRBD2	TRBV11-2	TRBJ2-5	ASSRAGGRETQY
TRBD2	TRBV4-3	TRBJ2-2	ASSQALAGGPDTGELF
-	TRBV2	TRBJ2-7	ASSEVSQENEQY
-	TRBV3-1	TRBJ1-6	ASSQGSSYNSPLH
TRBD1	TRBV28	TRBJ1-5	ASSSPGGFHQPQH
TRBD1	TRBV28	TRBJ2-5	ASSFGTGGIETQY